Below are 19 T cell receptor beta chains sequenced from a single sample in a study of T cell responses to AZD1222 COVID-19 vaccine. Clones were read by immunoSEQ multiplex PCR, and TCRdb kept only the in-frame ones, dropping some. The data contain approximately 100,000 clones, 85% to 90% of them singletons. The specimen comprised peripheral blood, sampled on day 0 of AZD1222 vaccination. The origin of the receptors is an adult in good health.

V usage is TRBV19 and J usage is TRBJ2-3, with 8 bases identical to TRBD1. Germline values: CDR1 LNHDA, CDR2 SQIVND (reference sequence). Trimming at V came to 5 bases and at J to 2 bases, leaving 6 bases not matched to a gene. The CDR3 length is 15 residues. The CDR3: CASSSDRENTDTQYF. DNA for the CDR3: TGTGCCAGTAGTTCGGACAGGGAAAACACAGATACGCAGTATTTT.

The CDR3 is CASTRRWQPNTEAFF. The CDR3 bases are TGTGCCAGCACTAGGCGGTGGCAGCCGAACACTGAAGCTTTCTTT. The rearrangement links TRBV6-5 to TRBJ1-1, with no clear D. CDR1 and CDR2 from the germline V gene are MNHEY and SVGAGI. The V gene lost 7 bases and the J gene lost 1 base, with 16 bases spanning the gap. This CDR3 spans 15 amino acids.

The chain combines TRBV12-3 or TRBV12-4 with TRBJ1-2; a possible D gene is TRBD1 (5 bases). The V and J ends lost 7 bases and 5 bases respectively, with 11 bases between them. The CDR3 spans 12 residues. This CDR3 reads CASKSGLYGYTF. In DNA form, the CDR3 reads TGTGCCAGCAAGTCGGGGCTGTATGGCTACACCTTC.

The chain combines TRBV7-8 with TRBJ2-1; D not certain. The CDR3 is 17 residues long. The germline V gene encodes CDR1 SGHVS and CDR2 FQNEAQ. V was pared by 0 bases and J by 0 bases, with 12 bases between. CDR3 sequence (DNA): TGTGCCAGCAGCTTAGCGCTAAACCCCAGCTCCTACAATGAGCAGTTCTTC. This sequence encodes CASSLALNPSSYNEQFF.

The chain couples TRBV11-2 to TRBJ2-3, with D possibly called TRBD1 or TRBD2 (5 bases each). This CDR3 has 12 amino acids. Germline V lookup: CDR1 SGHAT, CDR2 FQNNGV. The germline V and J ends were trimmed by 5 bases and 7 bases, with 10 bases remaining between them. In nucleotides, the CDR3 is TGTGCCAGCAGCCGGGACGAGAATACGCAGTATTTT. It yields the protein CASSRDENTQYF.

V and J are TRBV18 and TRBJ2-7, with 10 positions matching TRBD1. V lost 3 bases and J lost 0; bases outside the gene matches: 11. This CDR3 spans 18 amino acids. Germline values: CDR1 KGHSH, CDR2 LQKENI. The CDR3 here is CASSPNPLGTGVSYEQYF. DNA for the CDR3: TGTGCCAGCTCACCGAACCCGCTTGGGACAGGGGTCTCCTACGAGCAGTACTTC.

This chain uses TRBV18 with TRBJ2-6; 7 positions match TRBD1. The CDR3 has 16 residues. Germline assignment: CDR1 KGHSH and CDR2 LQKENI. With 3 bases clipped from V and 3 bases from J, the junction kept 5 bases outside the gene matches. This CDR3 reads CASSPQNRGGANVLTF. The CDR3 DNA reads TGTGCCAGCTCACCCCAAAACAGGGGTGGGGCCAACGTCCTGACTTTC. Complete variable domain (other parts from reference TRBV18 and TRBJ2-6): NAGVMQNPRHLVRRRGQEARLRCSPMKGHSHVYWYRQLPEEGLKFMVYLQKENIIDESGMPKERFSAEFPKEGPSILRIQQVVRGDSAAYFCASSPQNRGGANVLTFGAGSRLTVL.

CDR3 region: CASSDSREAFF. For the CDR3, the DNA is TGCGCCAGCAGCGACTCAAGGGAAGCTTTCTTT. The chain couples TRBV5-1 to TRBJ1-1; D unresolved. V shed 4 bases and J shed 8 bases, with 9 bases lying between them. The V gene's germline CDR1 is SGHRS and CDR2 YFSETQ. CDR3 length: 11 residues.

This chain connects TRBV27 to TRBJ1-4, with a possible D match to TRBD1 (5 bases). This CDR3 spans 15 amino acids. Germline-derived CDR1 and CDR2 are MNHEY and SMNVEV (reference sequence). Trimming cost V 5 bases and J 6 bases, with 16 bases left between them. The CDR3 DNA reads TGTGCCAGCAGTACTCAGACGGGAGGGGATGAAAAACTGTTTTTT. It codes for CASSTQTGGDEKLFF.

The CDR3 is CASSQDEGIPGNTIYF. In DNA, the CDR3 is TGTGCCAGCAGCCAAGATGAGGGGATCCCTGGAAACACCATATATTTT. The rearrangement links TRBV3-1 (or the pseudogene TRBV3-2) to TRBJ1-3, with D possibly TRBD1 on 5 matching bases. The CDR3 contains 16 residues. Germline-derived CDR1 and CDR2 are LGHDT and YNNKEL (reference sequence). Trimming removed 0 bases from V and 2 bases from J, with 11 bases in between.

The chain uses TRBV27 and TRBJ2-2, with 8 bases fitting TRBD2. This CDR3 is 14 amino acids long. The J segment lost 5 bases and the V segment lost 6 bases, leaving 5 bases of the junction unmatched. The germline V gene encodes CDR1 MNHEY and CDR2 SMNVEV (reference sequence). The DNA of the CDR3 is TGTGCCAGCAGGTTCCCGGGAGGGACCGGGGAGCTGTTTTTT. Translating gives CASRFPGGTGELFF.

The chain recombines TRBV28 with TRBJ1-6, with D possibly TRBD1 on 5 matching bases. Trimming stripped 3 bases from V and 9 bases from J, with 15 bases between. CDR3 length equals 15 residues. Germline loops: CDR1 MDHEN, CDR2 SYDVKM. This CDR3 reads CASSFGAAGPSPLHF. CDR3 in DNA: TGTGCCAGCAGTTTTGGGGCGGCAGGGCCTTCACCCCTCCACTTT.

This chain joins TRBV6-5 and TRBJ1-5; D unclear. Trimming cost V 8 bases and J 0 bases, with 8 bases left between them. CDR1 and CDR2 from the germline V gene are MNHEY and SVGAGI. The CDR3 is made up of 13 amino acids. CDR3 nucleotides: TGTGCCAGCGGATACTATAGCAATCAGCCCCAGCATTTT. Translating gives CASGYYSNQPQHF.

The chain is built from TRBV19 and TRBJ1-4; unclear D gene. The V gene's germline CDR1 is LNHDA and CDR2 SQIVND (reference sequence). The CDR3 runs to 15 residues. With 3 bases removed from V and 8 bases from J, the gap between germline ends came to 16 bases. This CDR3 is CASSILSDVEEKLFF. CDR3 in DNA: TGTGCCAGTAGTATCTTATCGGACGTCGAGGAAAAACTGTTTTTT.

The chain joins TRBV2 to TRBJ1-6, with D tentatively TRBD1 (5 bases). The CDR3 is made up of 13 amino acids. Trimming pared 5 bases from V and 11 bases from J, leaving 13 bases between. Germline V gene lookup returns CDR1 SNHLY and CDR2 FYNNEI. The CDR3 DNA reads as TGTGCCAGCAGTCCCAGCGGGACTCCACCCCTCCACTTT. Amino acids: CASSPSGTPPLHF.

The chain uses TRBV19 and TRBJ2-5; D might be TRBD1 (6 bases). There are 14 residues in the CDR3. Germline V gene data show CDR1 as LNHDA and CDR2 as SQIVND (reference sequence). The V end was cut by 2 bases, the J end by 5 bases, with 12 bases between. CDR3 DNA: TGTGCCAGTAGTATAACTGGGGGCGAGGAGACCCAGTACTTC. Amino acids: CASSITGGEETQYF.

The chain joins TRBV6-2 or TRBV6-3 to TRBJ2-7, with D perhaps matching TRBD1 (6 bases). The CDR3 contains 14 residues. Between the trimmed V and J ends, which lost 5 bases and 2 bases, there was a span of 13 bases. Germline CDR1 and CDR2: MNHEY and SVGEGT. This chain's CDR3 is CASSDWTDAYEQYF. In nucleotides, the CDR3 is TGTGCCAGCAGTGACTGGACAGATGCCTACGAGCAGTACTTC.

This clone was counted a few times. CDR3 bases: TGTGCCAGCAGCCTAATATGGGATGAAGCTTTCTTT. Translation: CASSLIWDEAFF. V is TRBV7-9 and J is TRBJ1-1; D gene uncertain. CDR1 is SEHNR and CDR2 is FQNEAQ in the germline V gene (reference sequence). V shed 5 bases and J shed 7 bases, with 11 bases lying between them. The CDR3 length is 12 residues.

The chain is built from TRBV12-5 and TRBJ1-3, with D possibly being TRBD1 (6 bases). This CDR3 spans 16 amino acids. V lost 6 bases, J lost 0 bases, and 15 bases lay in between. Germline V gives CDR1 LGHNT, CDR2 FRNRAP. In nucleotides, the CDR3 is TGTGCTAGTGGCTCCACAGGGTTCAGCTCTGGAAACACCATATATTTT. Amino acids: CASGSTGFSSGNTIYF.